These 28 T cell receptor beta chains were sequenced from one sample in a study of cytomegalovirus exposure and HLA in healthy donors. Here immunoSEQ multiplex PCR was the method, and the copy in TCRdb shows in-frame clones only, minus some. The sample yields approximately 230,000 clones, roughly 87% seen once. The sequenced sample was PBMCs. The source is a man younger than 35 in good health and CMV-seropositive.

CDR3 bases: TGTGCCAGCAGCATTATCAATCAGCCCCAGCATTTT. It encodes CASSIINQPQHF. This chain uses TRBV21-1 with TRBJ1-5. TRBV21-1 is annotated as a pseudogene. CDR3 size: 12 residues.

This clone was counted a single time. The chain links TRBV2 to TRBJ2-5; possible D gene TRBD2, 6 bases. V was trimmed by 8 bases and J by 5 bases, leaving 18 bases between them. CDR3 length equals 14 residues. The germline CDR1 and CDR2 sequences are SNHLY and FYNNEI. The CDR3 coding sequence is TGTGCCAGCCAGTTGGAGCGGGCTAGGGAGACCCAGTACTTC. Protein sequence: CASQLERARETQYF. Together with reference TRBV2 and TRBJ2-5, the CDR3 gives the full variable domain: EPEVTQTPSHQVTQMGQEVILRCVPISNHLYFYWYRQILGQKVEFLVSFYNNEISEKSEIFDDQFSVERPDGSNFTLKIRSTKLEDSAMYFCASQLERARETQYFGPGTRLLVL.

This chain joins TRBV5-1 and TRBJ2-1; either TRBD1 or TRBD2 may fit D (6 bases each). Germline CDR1 is SGHRS and CDR2 is YFSETQ. The CDR3 covers 14 residues. The germline V and J ends were trimmed by 7 bases and 4 bases, with 15 bases remaining between them. CDR3 protein: CASGRGGRYNEQFF. In DNA form, the CDR3 reads TGCGCCAGCGGAAGAGGGGGGCGGTACAATGAGCAGTTCTTC.

V and J are TRBV6-1 and TRBJ2-7; D is possibly TRBD1 or TRBD2 (5 bases each). Trimming left V 2 bases short and J 2 bases short, with 10 bases between. The germline CDR1 and CDR2 sequences are MNHNS and SASEGT. This CDR3 region has 14 residues. The CDR3 DNA is TGTGCCAGCAGTGAAACGGGGCCCCCCTACGAGCAGTACTTC. Translation: CASSETGPPYEQYF.

The V and J genes are TRBV28 and TRBJ2-1; 10 nucleotides match TRBD1. CDR3 length: 14 residues. The junction had 7 bases not matched to a gene; V was cut back by 5 bases and J by 9 bases. CDR1 is MDHEN, CDR2 SYDVKM, per germline. The CDR3 protein is CASSPGQGVGEQFF. The CDR3, as DNA: TGTGCCAGCAGTCCCGGACAGGGGGTCGGTGAGCAGTTCTTC.

The chain recombines TRBV5-1 with TRBJ2-1, with 7 bases that match TRBD1. The CDR3 is 15 amino acids. Per the germline V gene, CDR1 is SGHRS and CDR2 is YFSETQ. V trimming: 2 bases; J trimming: 7 bases; junction bases outside the gene matches: 9. CDR3 in amino acids: CASSLRQGSLNEQFF. In DNA, the CDR3 is TGCGCCAGCAGCTTAAGACAGGGAAGTTTGAATGAGCAGTTCTTC.

The chain carries TRBV5-6 and TRBJ2-1; TRBD1 agrees at 10 bases. Germline V gene data show CDR1 as SGHDT and CDR2 as YYEEEE. Trimming cost V 1 base and J 3 bases; bases outside gene matches: 4. This CDR3 contains 16 residues. CDR3 nucleotide sequence: TGTGCCAGCAGCTTGTCGGGGACAGGGGACTACAATGAGCAGTTCTTC. Its translation: CASSLSGTGDYNEQFF.

The chain carries TRBV7-2 and TRBJ1-3; D ambiguous. V lost 3 bases and J 5 bases, leaving 5 bases between the germline ends. The CDR3 length is 12 residues. Germline values: CDR1 SGHTA, CDR2 FQGNSA. CDR3 in amino acids: CASSLERNTIYF. The CDR3 DNA follows: TGTGCCAGCAGCTTGGAGAGAAACACCATATATTTT.

CDR3 sequence (DNA): TGTGCCAGCAGCTTGGAGGCGGGAGGTCCCATTACCTACAATGAGCAGTTCTTC. It codes for CASSLEAGGPITYNEQFF. V usage is TRBV5-4 and J usage is TRBJ2-1, with TRBD2 identical over 8 bases. Unmatched junction bases numbered 10, after V lost 0 bases and J lost 2 bases. The CDR3 consists of 18 residues. Germline V gene sequence: CDR1 SGHNT, CDR2 YYREEE (reference sequence).

The gene calls are TRBV19 and TRBJ1-1; D not certain. Germline CDR1 is LNHDA and CDR2 is SQIVND (reference sequence). The CDR3 has 14 residues. V was trimmed by 7 bases and J by 3 bases, leaving 15 bases between them. CDR3: CASKWSLLDTEAFF. The CDR3 nucleotides are TGTGCCAGTAAATGGTCTCTACTAGACACTGAAGCTTTCTTT.

The chain uses TRBV5-1 and TRBJ2-7, with TRBD2 as a possible D gene (6 bases). This CDR3 is built from 12 residues. Germline values: CDR1 SGHRS, CDR2 YFSETQ. V was pared by 4 bases and J by 12 bases, with 17 bases between. CDR3: CASSPTGTQAYF. Written as DNA, the CDR3 is TGCGCCAGCAGCCCGACCGGGACTCAAGCGTACTTC. Complete variable domain (other parts from reference TRBV5-1 and TRBJ2-7): KAGVTQTPRYLIKTRGQQVTLSCSPISGHRSVSWYQQTPGQGLQFLFEYFSETQRNKGNFPGRFSGRQFSNSRSEMNVSTLELGDSALYLCASSPTGTQAYFGPGTRLTVT.

The rearrangement joins TRBV29-1 to TRBJ1-1, with a tentative D call TRBD1 (6 bases). V was clipped by 6 bases and J by 7 bases, with 21 bases between them. The CDR3 contains 14 residues. Germline CDR1 SQVTM, CDR2 ANQGSEA. The CDR3 loop is CSVDSGEDSLEAFF. The CDR3 DNA follows: TGCAGCGTAGATAGTGGGGAGGACAGTCTTGAAGCTTTCTTT.

For this clone: Other DNA sequences in this sample translate to the same CDR3. CDR3 DNA sequence: TGTGCCAGCAGCCCGCGGACTGGCTACGAGCAGTACTTC. Translating it yields CASSPRTGYEQYF. This sequence joins TRBV9 and TRBJ2-7, with D maybe TRBD2 (5 bases). CDR3 size: 13 residues. Looked up from germline, CDR1 is SGDLS and CDR2 is YYNGEE. V dropped 4 bases and J dropped 3 bases, with 11 bases sitting between them.

The V call is TRBV11-2, the J call TRBJ2-1, with D possibly TRBD2 on 6 matching bases. The CDR3 loop spans 15 amino acids. CDR1 SGHAT and CDR2 FQNNGV come from the germline V gene. The ends were cut back, 3 bases at V and 5 bases at J, with 14 bases in the middle. Here the CDR3 reads CASSLGGGLNNEQFF. The CDR3 DNA sequence: TGTGCCAGCAGCTTGGGGGGAGGTCTAAACAATGAGCAGTTCTTC.

This chain joins TRBV27 and TRBJ2-1; 9 positions match TRBD1. Unmatched junction bases numbered 6, after V lost 5 bases and J lost 4 bases. Germline loops: CDR1 MNHEY, CDR2 SMNVEV (reference sequence). This CDR3 is built from 15 residues. The CDR3 nucleotides read TGTGCCAGCAGTCCGGGACAGGGAGGATACAATGAGCAGTTCTTC. Translation gives CASSPGQGGYNEQFF.

This clone appeared once. The J gene is TRBJ1-1, the V gene TRBV29-1, with 8 bases identical to TRBD1. CDR1 SQVTM and CDR2 ANQGSEA come from the germline V gene. The trim removed 7 bases at V and 4 bases at J, leaving 5 bases unmatched. This CDR3 is built from 12 residues. CDR3 DNA sequence: TGCAGCGGAACAGGGGGTCCCACTGAAGCTTTCTTT. Its translation is CSGTGGPTEAFF.

The gene calls are TRBV9 and TRBJ1-2, with D maybe TRBD1 (6 bases). V was shortened by 4 bases and J by 6 bases, with 19 bases between the two germline ends. Germline V CDR1 and CDR2: SGDLS, YYNGEE. This CDR3 has 15 amino acids. The CDR3 DNA reads TGTGCCAGCAGCCCATCTTTTGGGGGCAGGGATGGCTACACCTTC. Protein sequence: CASSPSFGGRDGYTF.

V and J are TRBV18 and TRBJ2-7, with D perhaps matching TRBD2 (6 bases). V was cut by 3 bases and J by 3 bases, with 12 bases left in between. Germline CDR1 reads KGHSH; CDR2 reads LQKENI. CDR3 length equals 14 residues. CDR3 region: CASSPGLANYEQYF. Written as DNA, the CDR3 is TGTGCCAGCTCACCCGGGCTAGCGAACTACGAGCAGTACTTC.

This clone was seen once. The chain links TRBV6-6 to TRBJ1-5; TRBD1 aligns across 7 bases. This CDR3 is built from 16 residues. Germline trimming cut 2 bases from V and 4 bases from J; bases unmatched to any gene: 8. Looked up from germline, CDR1 is MNHNY and CDR2 is SVGAGI (reference sequence). The CDR3 spells CASSYGTVLGNQPQHF. DNA for the CDR3: TGTGCCAGCAGTTACGGGACAGTCCTCGGGAATCAGCCCCAGCATTTT.

The genes are TRBV5-4 and TRBJ2-7; tentatively, D is TRBD2 (6 bases). Germline-derived CDR1 and CDR2 are SGHNT and YYREEE (reference sequence). V was shortened by 10 bases and J by 3 bases, with 17 bases between the two germline ends. The CDR3 extends over 13 amino acids. For the CDR3, the DNA is TGTGCCTTTTGCGGGGCCCCATTCTACGAGCAGTACTTC. The encoded protein is CAFCGAPFYEQYF. Based on the CDR3 plus reference TRBV5-4 and TRBJ2-7, the full variable domain is ETGVTQSPTHLIKTRGQQVTLRCSSQSGHNTVSWYQQALGQGPQFIFQYYREEENGRGNFPPRFSGLQFPNYSSELNVNALELDDSALYLCAFCGAPFYEQYFGPGTRLTVT.

This chain joins TRBV7-2 and TRBJ2-7; no clear D. Trimming cost V 5 bases and J 2 bases, with 10 bases left between them. Germline values: CDR1 SGHTA, CDR2 FQGNSA. The CDR3 spans 13 residues. For the CDR3, the DNA is TGTGCCAGCAGCATCGCGTGGACCTACGAGCAGTACTTC. This gives the protein CASSIAWTYEQYF. The full variable domain, with the rest looked up from reference TRBV7-2 and TRBJ2-7, is GAGVSQSPSNKVTEKGKDVELRCDPISGHTALYWYRQSLGQGLEFLIYFQGNSAPDKSGLPSDRFSAERTGGSVSTLTIQRTQQEDSAVYLCASSIAWTYEQYFGPGTRLTVT.

V and J are TRBV5-1 and TRBJ2-3, with 7 positions matching TRBD1. Germline V gives CDR1 SGHRS, CDR2 YFSETQ. V lost 5 bases, J lost 2 bases, and 5 bases stayed unmatched. The length of the CDR3 is 14 residues. The CDR3 nucleotides are TGCGCCAGCAGGCCCGGGACAGCCACAGATACGCAGTATTTT. This codes for CASRPGTATDTQYF.

The chain is built from TRBV6-5 and TRBJ2-5; D remains ambiguous. The CDR3 is 14 residues long. Germline CDR1 reads MNHEY; CDR2 reads SVGAGI. With 7 bases removed from V and 3 bases from J, the gap between germline ends came to 15 bases. CDR3 in amino acids: CASTISWGKETQYF. The DNA of the CDR3 is TGTGCCAGCACCATCTCTTGGGGTAAAGAGACCCAGTACTTC.

The V and J genes are TRBV5-4 and TRBJ2-7, with D maybe TRBD2 (5 bases). The V gene lost 4 bases and the J gene lost 6 bases, with 17 bases spanning the gap. Germline values: CDR1 SGHNT, CDR2 YYREEE (reference sequence). This CDR3 region has 14 residues. CDR3 residues: CASSREGKAVEQYF. DNA for the CDR3: TGTGCCAGCAGCCGAGAGGGAAAAGCAGTCGAGCAGTACTTC.

The J gene is TRBJ1-2, the V gene TRBV18; a possible D gene is TRBD1 (6 bases). Germline lookup yields CDR1 KGHSH and CDR2 LQKENI. The CDR3 is made up of 13 amino acids. With 4 bases removed from V and 10 bases from J, the gap between germline ends came to 16 bases. CDR3 region: CASSQTGLVDYTF. DNA for the CDR3: TGTGCCAGCTCACAAACAGGGCTAGTAGACTACACCTTC.

V is TRBV27 and J is TRBJ1-2; TRBD1 is a possible D gene (6 bases). Germline assignment: CDR1 MNHEY and CDR2 SMNVEV (reference sequence). Trimming took off 2 bases at V and 0 bases at J, with 16 bases between the two ends. The CDR3 is 17 residues long. The CDR3 loop reads CASSLVGAPPSNYGYTF. The CDR3 region has the DNA TGTGCCAGCAGTTTAGTGGGGGCCCCCCCCTCTAACTATGGCTACACCTTC.

This clone has just one count. V gene TRBV5-6 combines with J gene TRBJ2-5, with 9 bases that match TRBD1. The CDR3 is 17 amino acids. The germline gives CDR1 SGHDT, CDR2 YYEEEE. V shed 4 bases, J shed 4 bases, and the junction held 14 bases outside the gene matches. The CDR3 sequence is CASSQGEDRGAAETQYF. The CDR3, as DNA: TGTGCCAGCAGCCAAGGGGAGGACAGGGGCGCGGCAGAGACCCAGTACTTC.

The CDR3, as DNA: TGTGCCAGCAGTTTAAGGATATACAACACCGGGGAGCTGTTTTTT. As protein: CASSLRIYNTGELFF. The chain joins TRBV27 to TRBJ2-2, with D hard to call. CDR1 and CDR2 (germline): MNHEY, SMNVEV (reference sequence). The V and J ends lost 2 bases and 2 bases respectively, with 9 bases between them. The CDR3 consists of 15 residues.